This TCR beta chain is from a study of vaccination and CD4 T cells after COVID-19. Across the study: The peptides that stimulated the cells were overlapping spike peptides from SARS-CoV-2, HCoV-NL63, HCoV-OC43 and HCoV-229E.

This CDR3 has 14 amino acids. Trimming left V 0 bases short and J 4 bases short, with 7 bases between. Germline CDR1 reads SGHRS; CDR2 reads YFSETQ. Only one count was recorded for this clonotype. No antigen is known for it. Cultured CD4+ T-cell DNA underwent Oncomine TCR Beta short-read sequencing. TCRdb re-called the PCR reads with MiXCR, one entry per CDR3 protein. The table records thousands of distinct CDR3 sequences, roughly 44% of them present only once. Treatment noted: approximately nine-day PBMC culture with coronavirus spike peptide pools or control peptides (ViraFEST assay). Researchers collected the unexposed donor's CD4+ T cells before the COVID-19 pandemic (2011-2018).

This rearrangement joins TRBV5-1 to TRBJ2-2; no clear D gene. The sample comprised CD4+ T cells from blood, cultured in vitro. This clonotype originated in a human donor in good health. DNA for the CDR3: TGCGCCAGCAGCTTGGTGGCACTCACCGGGGAGCTGTTTTTT. Translation: CASSLVALTGELFF.